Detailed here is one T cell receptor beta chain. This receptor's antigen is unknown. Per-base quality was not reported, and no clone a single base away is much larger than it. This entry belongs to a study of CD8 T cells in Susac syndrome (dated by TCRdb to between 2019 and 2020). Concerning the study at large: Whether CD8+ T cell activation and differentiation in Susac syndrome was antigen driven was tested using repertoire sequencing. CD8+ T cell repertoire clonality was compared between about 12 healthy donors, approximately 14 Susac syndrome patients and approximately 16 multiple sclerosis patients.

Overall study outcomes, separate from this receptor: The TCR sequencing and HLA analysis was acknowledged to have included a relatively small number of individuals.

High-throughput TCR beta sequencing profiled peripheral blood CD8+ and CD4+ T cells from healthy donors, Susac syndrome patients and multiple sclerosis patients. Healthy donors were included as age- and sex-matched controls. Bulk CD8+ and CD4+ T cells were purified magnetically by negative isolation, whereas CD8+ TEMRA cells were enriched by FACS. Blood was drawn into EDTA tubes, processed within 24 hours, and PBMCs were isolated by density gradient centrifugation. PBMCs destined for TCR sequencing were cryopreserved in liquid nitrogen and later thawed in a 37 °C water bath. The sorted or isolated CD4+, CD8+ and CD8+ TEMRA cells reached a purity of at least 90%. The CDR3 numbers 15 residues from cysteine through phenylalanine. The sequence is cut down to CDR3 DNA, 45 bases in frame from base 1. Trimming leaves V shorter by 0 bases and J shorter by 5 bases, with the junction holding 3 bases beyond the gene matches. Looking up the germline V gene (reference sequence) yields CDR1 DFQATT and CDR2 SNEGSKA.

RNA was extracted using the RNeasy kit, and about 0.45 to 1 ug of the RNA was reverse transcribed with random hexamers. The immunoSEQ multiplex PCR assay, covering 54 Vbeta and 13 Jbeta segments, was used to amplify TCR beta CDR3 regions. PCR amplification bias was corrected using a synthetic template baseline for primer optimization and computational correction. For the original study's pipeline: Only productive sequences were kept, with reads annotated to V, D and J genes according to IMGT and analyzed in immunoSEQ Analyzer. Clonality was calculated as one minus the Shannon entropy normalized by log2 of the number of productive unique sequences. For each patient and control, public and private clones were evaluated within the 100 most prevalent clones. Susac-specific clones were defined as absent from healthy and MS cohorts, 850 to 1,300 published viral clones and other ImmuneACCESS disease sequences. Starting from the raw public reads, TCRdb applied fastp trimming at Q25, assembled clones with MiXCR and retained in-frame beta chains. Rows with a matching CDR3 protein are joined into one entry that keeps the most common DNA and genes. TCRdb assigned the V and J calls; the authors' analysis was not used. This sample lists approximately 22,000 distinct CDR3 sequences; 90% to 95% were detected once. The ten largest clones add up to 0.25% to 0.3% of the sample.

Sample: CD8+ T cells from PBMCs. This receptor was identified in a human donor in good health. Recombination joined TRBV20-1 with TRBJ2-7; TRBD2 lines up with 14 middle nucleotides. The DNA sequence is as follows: TGCAGTGCTAGAGAGAAGACTAGCGGGGGGGACGAGCAGTACTTC. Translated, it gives CSAREKTSGGDEQYF.